These 7 T cell receptor beta chains were all obtained from the same sample, sequenced in a study of tumor and adjacent non-tumor tissue in lung cancer. The library came from three nested PCR rounds adapted from ARM-PCR protocols. TCRdb itself ran the multiplex PCR reads through MiXCR, one entry per CDR3 protein. Among some 84,000 distinct CDR3 sequences listed, roughly three fifths were seen once. This sample's RNA came from whole unsorted tissue. Sample: lung tumor tissue. Receptor source: a man between 65 and 79 years old with non-small cell lung cancer.

Points on this clonotype: The junction does not match germline at one end; this may be a read error. The chain combines TRBV6-1 with TRBJ2-2; tentative D call: TRBD1 (6 bases). The length of the CDR3 is 15 residues. Germline lookup yields CDR1 MNHNS and CDR2 SASEGT. CDR3 coding DNA: TGTGCAAGCAAACGGGGACACCAGGCGGCCGGGGTGCTGTTTTTT. Amino acid sequence: CASKRGHQAAGVLFF.

Concerning this clonotype itself: A much larger clone lies a single base off, so this may be a read error. CDR3 nucleotides: TGTGCCAGCAGCTTGAGGCATACTCCGAACACCGGGGAGCTGTTTTTT. Its protein is CASSLRHTPNTGELFF. This chain uses TRBV5-5 with TRBJ2-2; D not certain. V was shortened by 1 base and J by 0 bases, with 10 bases between the two germline ends. The CDR3 is 16 amino acids. In germline, CDR1 is SGHKS, CDR2 YYEKEE (reference sequence).

Concerning this clonotype itself: An end of the junction differs from the germline gene, which may be a read error. V gene TRBV24-1 combines with J gene TRBJ2-7; the D gene is possibly TRBD1 (5 bases). The CDR3 length is 14 residues. Germline loops: CDR1 KGHDR, CDR2 SFDVKD. The CDR3 reads CATSPRVGSYEQDF. CDR3 nucleotides: TGTGCCACCAGCCCCAGGGTCGGCTCCTACGAGCAGGACTTC.

Points on this clonotype: A junction end diverges from the germline sequence, so it may reflect a read error. This chain uses TRBV5-6 with TRBJ2-5, with 9 bases matching TRBD1. The CDR3 length is 13 residues. Germline V lookup: CDR1 SGHDT, CDR2 YYEEEE. The CDR3 coding sequence is TGTGCCAGCAGATGGGGGACAGGGAAGACCCAATACTTC. Translation: CASRWGTGKTQYF.

As concerns this clonotype: Relative to the germline gene, one junction end is altered; a read error may explain this. V gene TRBV28 combines with J gene TRBJ1-1, with D uncertain. CDR1 is MDHEN and CDR2 is SYDVKM in the germline V gene. The CDR3 length is 15 residues. The chain's CDR3 is CDSSPGDRENTEAFF. The CDR3 bases are TGTGACAGCAGTCCCGGAGATCGAGAGAACACTGAAGCTTTCTTT.

The rearrangement uses TRBV7-9 and TRBJ2-3; D uncertain. Trimming took off 5 bases at V and 0 bases at J, with 27 bases between the two ends. The CDR3 consists of 20 residues. CDR1 SEHNR and CDR2 FQNEAQ come from the germline V gene (reference sequence). The CDR3 nucleotides read TGTGCCAGCAGCCTTTATGGGCGCCGATCAGTCTCGAGTAGCACAGATACGCAGTATTTT. The encoded protein is CASSLYGRRSVSSSTDTQYF.

This clonotype has only a few counts. The genes are TRBV7-3 and TRBJ2-7; the D is unclear. This CDR3 comprises 12 residues. Germline CDR1 and CDR2: SGHTA and FQGTGA. V was pared by 4 bases and J by 2 bases, with 6 bases between. CDR3 amino acids: CASSYKPYEQYF. As DNA, the CDR3 is TGTGCCAGCAGCTACAAACCCTACGAGCAGTACTTC. The full variable domain, its missing parts supplied by reference TRBV7-3 and TRBJ2-7, is GAGVSQTPSNKVTEKGKYVELRCDPISGHTALYWYRQSLGQGPEFLIYFQGTGAADDSGLPNDRFFAVRPEGSVSTLKIQRTERGDSAVYLCASSYKPYEQYFGPGTRLTVT.